The 29 T cell receptor beta chains listed next were all sequenced from one sample in a study of CD8+ T cells in alopecia areata. Once RNA had been extracted, it was reverse transcribed into cDNA to act as the sequencing template. Assay: immunoSEQ multiplex PCR; the TCRdb copy retains only in-frame clones and omits some. The sample comprises around 140,000 clones, approximately 50% of which are singletons, and 0.85% to 1% rests with the top ten. Sequencing used CD4+ T cells sorted from blood, obtained at week 0. All receptors derive from a human donor with alopecia areata.

The rearrangement links TRBV30 to TRBJ2-2; D is tentatively TRBD1 or TRBD2 (5 bases each). Germline CDR1 and CDR2: GTSNPN and SVGIG (reference sequence). This CDR3 contains 16 residues. Between the trimmed V and J ends, which lost 2 bases and 6 bases, there was a span of 19 bases. CDR3 sequence (DNA): TGTGCCTGGAGTACTCCGGGGCCTGGGAGAGCCGGGGAGCTGTTTTTT. Translated, it gives CAWSTPGPGRAGELFF.

This chain connects TRBV2 to TRBJ1-4; D gene ambiguous. The V end was cut by 3 bases, the J end by 10 bases, with 9 bases between. Germline V gives CDR1 SNHLY, CDR2 FYNNEI. The CDR3 is made up of 12 amino acids. In nucleotides, the CDR3 is TGTGCCAGCAGTGACTTCGTGGGAAAACTGTTTTTT. This translates into CASSDFVGKLFF.

This clone was counted once. The chain joins TRBV18 to TRBJ2-5, with D possibly matching TRBD1 (6 bases). The germline V gene encodes CDR1 KGHSH and CDR2 LQKENI. CDR3 size: 14 residues. V lost 5 bases and J lost 5, with 15 bases in between. CDR3 coding DNA: TGTGCCAGCTCAGGGGGCAGTCCTCGGGAGACCCAGTACTTC. Translation gives CASSGGSPRETQYF.

The chain is built from TRBV30 and TRBJ1-1, with TRBD1 matching over 7 bases. This CDR3 is 12 amino acids long. V shed 2 bases, J shed 7 bases, and the junction held 4 bases outside the gene matches. Germline loops: CDR1 GTSNPN, CDR2 SVGIG (reference sequence). For the CDR3, the DNA is TGTGCCTGGAGTCGGGACAGTCTTGAAGCTTTCTTT. This translates into CAWSRDSLEAFF.

Remarks on this clone: This CDR3 is also generated by other DNA sequences in the sample. The chain uses TRBV15 and TRBJ2-5; a weak D match, TRBD2 (5 bases). The CDR3 has 12 amino acids. V lost 1 base and J lost 5, with 5 bases in between. Germline V gene data show CDR1 as LNHNV and CDR2 as YYDKDF (reference sequence). CDR3 amino acids: CATSRGGETQYF. In DNA, the CDR3 is TGTGCCACCAGCAGAGGAGGGGAGACCCAGTACTTC.

This clone was seen only a few times. The chain has TRBV29-1 and TRBJ2-7, with D perhaps matching TRBD1 (5 bases). Germline V gives CDR1 SQVTM, CDR2 ANQGSEA. Trimming took 5 bases from V and 3 from J, leaving 14 bases between them. The CDR3 is 13 residues long. The chain's CDR3 is CSVYRQGVYEQYF. The CDR3 DNA sequence: TGCAGCGTTTATCGGCAGGGCGTCTACGAGCAGTACTTC.

The V and J genes are TRBV29-1 and TRBJ1-6, with 9 bases matching TRBD1. The germline V gene has CDR1 SQVTM and CDR2 ANQGSEA. This CDR3 contains 13 residues. V shed 4 bases and J 8 bases; nucleotides not matched to a gene: 3. CDR3 nucleotides: TGCAGCGTTGGGGACAGGGCGGATTCACCCCTCCACTTT. Its protein product is CSVGDRADSPLHF.

This chain links TRBV29-1 with TRBJ2-1; unclear D gene. Germline V lookup: CDR1 SQVTM, CDR2 ANQGSEA. V was shortened by 1 base and J by 8 bases, with 9 bases between the two germline ends. The CDR3 totals 12 residues. For the CDR3, the DNA is TGCAGCGTTGAAGGGCTACGGGATGAGCAGTTCTTC. This gives the protein CSVEGLRDEQFF.

The chain has TRBV5-1 and TRBJ2-3; D possibly uses TRBD1 or TRBD2 (5 bases each). Germline lookup yields CDR1 SGHRS and CDR2 YFSETQ. The CDR3 loop spans 15 amino acids. V dropped 5 bases and J dropped 0 bases, with 13 bases sitting between them. The CDR3 reads CASSPRGESTDTQYF. DNA of the CDR3: TGCGCCAGCAGTCCGAGGGGAGAGAGCACAGATACGCAGTATTTT.

J is TRBJ2-1 and V is TRBV5-1; maybe TRBD2 (6 bases). The CDR3 extends over 11 amino acids. Between the trimmed V and J ends, which lost 3 bases and 10 bases, there was a span of 8 bases. Germline CDR1 SGHRS, CDR2 YFSETQ. DNA of the CDR3: TGCGCCAGCAGCTCTGGACTAGAGCAGTTCTTC. Translating gives CASSSGLEQFF.

The V gene is TRBV30, the J gene TRBJ1-5; D is undetermined. The CDR3 contains 13 residues. The germline V gene has CDR1 GTSNPN and CDR2 SVGIG (reference sequence). V lost 1 base and J 6 bases, leaving 10 bases between the germline ends. DNA for the CDR3: TGTGCCTGGAGTGAGTCATTGGGTCAGCCCCAGCATTTT. Translated, it gives CAWSESLGQPQHF.

The CDR3 sequence is CASRVLAGGQETQYF. CDR3 sequence (DNA): TGTGCCAGCAGGGTCCTAGCGGGAGGGCAAGAGACCCAGTACTTC. This chain links TRBV2 with TRBJ2-5; TRBD2 matches 12 bases. This CDR3 is built from 15 residues. Losses at the gene ends were 6 bases for V and 2 bases for J; bases not matched to a gene: 4. CDR1 SNHLY and CDR2 FYNNEI come from the germline V gene.

This clone was observed a handful of times. The chain has TRBV19 and TRBJ2-4; possible D gene TRBD2, 5 bases. CDR1 is LNHDA and CDR2 is SQIVND in the germline V gene (reference sequence). The CDR3 runs to 15 residues. V lost 5 bases, J lost 4 bases, and 15 bases lay in between. CDR3 DNA: TGTGCCAGTAGTTCACTGGACTCGGCGAAAAACATTCAGTACTTC. This codes for CASSSLDSAKNIQYF.

The chain combines TRBV29-1 with TRBJ2-1, with TRBD1 matching over 8 bases. The germline gives CDR1 SQVTM, CDR2 ANQGSEA. This CDR3 comprises 15 residues. J gave up 7 bases and V 5 bases, and 13 bases lay outside the gene matches. CDR3 sequence: CSVTRGQGKGNEQFF. DNA for the CDR3: TGCAGCGTTACGAGAGGACAGGGTAAAGGAAATGAGCAGTTCTTC.

The V and J genes are TRBV4-1 and TRBJ2-3, with D unresolved. From germline, CDR1 is MGHRA and CDR2 YSYEKL. V lost 4 bases and J 0 bases, leaving 14 bases between the germline ends. This CDR3 is built from 16 residues. DNA for the CDR3: TGCGCCAGCAGCCCTGCCGCGGTGGGCAGCACAGATACGCAGTATTTT. Translation gives CASSPAAVGSTDTQYF.

This chain connects TRBV29-1 to TRBJ2-2, with 9 bases matching TRBD1. The CDR3 sequence is 14 residues long. Trimming took 6 bases from V and 3 from J; bases not matched to a gene: 5. Germline V gene sequence: CDR1 SQVTM, CDR2 ANQGSEA. The CDR3 DNA reads TGCAGCGTCCACAGGGGGCGGGACACCGGGGAGCTGTTTTTT. Its protein product is CSVHRGRDTGELFF.

The genes are TRBV29-1 and TRBJ2-5; weak D call: TRBD2 (5 bases). The CDR3 totals 11 residues. Germline-derived CDR1 and CDR2 are SQVTM and ANQGSEA. V was shortened by 7 bases and J by 3 bases, with 9 bases between the two germline ends. CDR3 bases: TGCAGCGGACGGCGGGAAGAGACCCAGTACTTC. Translated, it gives CSGRREETQYF.

CDR3 amino acids: CSVGYGSSNQPQHF. The CDR3 bases are TGCAGCGTTGGGTACGGTAGTAGCAATCAGCCCCAGCATTTT. The chain uses TRBV29-1 and TRBJ1-5; unclear D gene. From germline, CDR1 is SQVTM and CDR2 ANQGSEA. There are 14 residues in the CDR3. The germline V and J ends were trimmed by 4 bases and 0 bases, with 10 bases remaining between them. Drawing the rest from reference TRBV29-1 and TRBJ1-5, the complete variable domain is SAVISQKPSRDICQRGTSLTIQCQVDSQVTMMFWYRQQPGQSLTLIATANQGSEATYESGFVIDKFPISRPNLTFSTLTVSNMSPEDSSIYLCSVGYGSSNQPQHFGDGTRLSIL.

This clone was counted ten times or more. V usage is TRBV27 and J usage is TRBJ2-1, with 11 bases matching TRBD2. The germline CDR1 and CDR2 sequences are MNHEY and SMNVEV (reference sequence). This CDR3 region has 16 residues. V lost 2 bases, J lost 4 bases, and 4 bases stayed unmatched. In DNA form, the CDR3 reads TGTGCCAGCAGTTTACTCGGGACTAGCGGTTACAATGAGCAGTTCTTC. It yields the protein CASSLLGTSGYNEQFF.

In DNA, the CDR3 is TGTGCCACCGGGGTAGCGGGGGGTGAGACCCAGTACTTC. Translated, it gives CATGVAGGETQYF. The chain combines TRBV15 with TRBJ2-5; TRBD2 aligns across 10 bases. Germline CDR1 reads LNHNV; CDR2 reads YYDKDF (reference sequence). The CDR3 runs to 13 residues. Trimming cost V 8 bases and J 5 bases; bases outside gene matches: 5.

The J gene is TRBJ2-2, the V gene TRBV15; 9 bases are shared with TRBD1. CDR3 length: 14 residues. Germline V gene data show CDR1 as LNHNV and CDR2 as YYDKDF (reference sequence). J lost 4 bases, V lost 7 bases, and 4 bases had no gene match. As DNA, the CDR3 is TGTGCCACCAAACAGGGGGCGCGCACCGGGGAGCTGTTTTTT. Its protein is CATKQGARTGELFF.

The CDR3 spells CASSSNSGRQFF. CDR3 DNA sequence: TGTGCCAGCAGCTCCAATAGCGGGAGGCAGTTCTTC. The chain couples TRBV7-2 to TRBJ2-1; 9 bases line up with TRBD2. The germline CDR1 and CDR2 sequences are SGHTA and FQGNSA. V lost 4 bases to trimming and J lost 12 bases; unmatched junction nucleotides: 4. The CDR3 extends over 12 amino acids.

The genes are TRBV18 and TRBJ2-7, with 7 bases that match TRBD1. Germline V gene sequence: CDR1 KGHSH, CDR2 LQKENI. V was clipped by 3 bases and J by 4 bases; unmatched bases: 3. This CDR3 has 13 residues. The CDR3 coding sequence is TGTGCCAGCTCACCCGGACAGGATTACGAGCAGTACTTC. This codes for CASSPGQDYEQYF.

V usage is TRBV7-2 and J usage is TRBJ1-1, with unresolved D. V was cut by 3 bases and J by 4 bases, with 12 bases left in between. There are 14 residues in the CDR3. Germline V lookup: CDR1 SGHTA, CDR2 FQGNSA. The CDR3: CASSLIGGITEAFF. Written as DNA, the CDR3 is TGTGCCAGCAGCTTGATCGGAGGGATCACTGAAGCTTTCTTT.

This chain connects TRBV5-1 to TRBJ2-2; D gene uncertain. The CDR3 is 15 residues long. V lost 4 bases, J lost 0 bases, and 10 bases lay in between. The germline V gene encodes CDR1 SGHRS and CDR2 YFSETQ. CDR3 DNA sequence: TGCGCCAGCAGCCAGAAGCGAGCGAACACCGGGGAGCTGTTTTTT. It specifies CASSQKRANTGELFF. Supplemented by reference TRBV5-1 and TRBJ2-2, the full variable domain reads KAGVTQTPRYLIKTRGQQVTLSCSPISGHRSVSWYQQTPGQGLQFLFEYFSETQRNKGNFPGRFSGRQFSNSRSEMNVSTLELGDSALYLCASSQKRANTGELFFGEGSRLTVL.

This clone was observed a few times. The V gene is TRBV30, the J gene TRBJ2-7; D possibly uses TRBD1 or TRBD2 (5 bases each). This CDR3 has 12 residues. From germline, CDR1 is GTSNPN and CDR2 SVGIG (reference sequence). In DNA, the CDR3 is TGTGGATGTAAGGGGAGCTCCTACGAGCAGTACTTC. This translates into CGCKGSSYEQYF.

This sequence joins TRBV2 and TRBJ2-2, with 8 bases fitting TRBD1. With 7 bases clipped from V and 3 bases from J, the junction kept 4 bases outside the gene matches. There are 14 residues in the CDR3. Germline CDR1 reads SNHLY; CDR2 reads FYNNEI. CDR3 residues: CASKGQGYTGELFF. The CDR3 DNA reads TGTGCCAGCAAAGGACAGGGATACACCGGGGAGCTGTTTTTT. Looking up the rest from reference TRBV2 and TRBJ2-2 gives the full variable domain: EPEVTQTPSHQVTQMGQEVILRCVPISNHLYFYWYRQILGQKVEFLVSFYNNEISEKSEIFDDQFSVERPDGSNFTLKIRSTKLEDSAMYFCASKGQGYTGELFFGEGSRLTVL.

The CDR3 sequence: CASRALSGPYEQYF. DNA for the CDR3: TGTGCCAGTAGGGCCCTTAGCGGCCCCTACGAGCAGTACTTC. This sequence joins TRBV19 and TRBJ2-7, with D perhaps TRBD2 (6 bases). Germline V gene sequence: CDR1 LNHDA, CDR2 SQIVND (reference sequence). Trimming took off 6 bases at V and 2 bases at J, with 14 bases between the two ends. CDR3 length: 14 residues.

With respect to this clone: The junction differs from germline at one of its ends, possibly a read error. V is TRBV6-1 and J is TRBJ2-4; no clear D gene. The CDR3 sequence is 10 residues long. CDR1 is MNHNS, CDR2 SASEGT, per germline. The CDR3 is CASSEVIPYF. CDR3 coding DNA: TGTGCCAGCAGTGAGGTTATTCCGTACTTC.